Following are 19 T cell receptor beta chains from one sample sequenced in a study of blood T cell repertoires in COVID-19. TCRdb keeps only in-frame clones here, not all; method: immunoSEQ multiplex PCR. The table records 200,000 to 300,000 clones, about 88% of them present only once. Source material: peripheral blood. The receptors shown here come from a man aged 30-40 years with active or convalescent COVID-19.

This clone was counted once. V usage is TRBV6-1 and J usage is TRBJ2-2; 7 nucleotides agree with TRBD2. CDR1 and CDR2 from the germline V gene are MNHNS and SASEGT. Unmatched junction bases numbered 6, after V lost 1 base and J lost 4 bases. The CDR3 loop spans 16 amino acids. The CDR3 here is CASSEVTGEGTGELFF. For the CDR3, the DNA is TGTGCCAGCAGTGAAGTTACGGGGGAGGGCACCGGGGAGCTGTTTTTT.

J is TRBJ2-2 and V is TRBV29-1; D gene unclear. This CDR3 region has 12 residues. Germline V CDR1 and CDR2: SQVTM, ANQGSEA. The germline V and J ends were trimmed by 4 bases and 1 base, with 4 bases remaining between them. The CDR3 nucleotides read TGCAGCGTTGGTCAGAACACCGGGGAGCTGTTTTTT. Translation gives CSVGQNTGELFF.

The CDR3 coding sequence is TGCGCCAGCAGCCCGGATGACAGGAACGGGGAGCTGTTTTTT. Protein sequence: CASSPDDRNGELFF. The chain has TRBV5-1 and TRBJ2-2; D may be TRBD1 (6 bases). V dropped 4 bases and J dropped 7 bases, with 14 bases sitting between them. The CDR3 totals 14 residues. Germline CDR1 is SGHRS and CDR2 is YFSETQ.

This chain connects TRBV7-9 to TRBJ1-4; 9 bases map to TRBD1. There are 17 residues in the CDR3. CDR1 and CDR2 (germline): SEHNR, FQNEAQ (reference sequence). The trim removed 5 bases at V and 4 bases at J, leaving 11 bases unmatched. CDR3: CASSPRDRDRDNEKLFF. In DNA form, the CDR3 reads TGTGCCAGCAGCCCGAGGGACCGGGACAGGGATAATGAAAAACTGTTTTTT.

V is TRBV5-3 and J is TRBJ1-6; 7 bases agree with TRBD1. TRBV5-3 falls under the ORF class, with uncertain function. V shed 4 bases and J 8 bases; nucleotides not matched to a gene: 24. This CDR3 has 20 amino acids. The CDR3 DNA is TGTGCCAGAAGCCACAAAATACGGGACAGTAGTATAAGGAACGATTCACCCCTCCACTTT. This codes for CARSHKIRDSSIRNDSPLHF.

The chain joins TRBV27 to TRBJ2-6, with 9 bases fitting TRBD1. CDR1 and CDR2 from the germline V gene are MNHEY and SMNVEV (reference sequence). Losses at the gene ends were 5 bases for V and 0 bases for J; bases not matched to a gene: 8. This CDR3 has 18 amino acids. The CDR3 is CASSPRQGGYSGANVLTF. In DNA, the CDR3 is TGTGCCAGCAGTCCCAGACAGGGGGGATACTCTGGGGCCAACGTCCTGACTTTC.

The chain employs TRBV7-9 and TRBJ1-6; D is unresolved. In germline, CDR1 is SEHNR, CDR2 FQNEAQ (reference sequence). The CDR3 sequence is 12 residues long. V lost 4 bases to trimming and J lost 10 bases, with 8 bases between them. CDR3 sequence reads: CASSSDTSPLHF. CDR3 DNA: TGTGCCAGCAGCTCTGATACATCACCCCTCCACTTT.

The chain joins TRBV19 to TRBJ2-1; D gene uncertain. CDR1 LNHDA and CDR2 SQIVND come from the germline V gene (reference sequence). V was pared by 8 bases and J by 7 bases, with 12 bases between. This CDR3 comprises 12 residues. CDR3 sequence (DNA): TGTGCCAGTTCCCCCGCGGTTAATGAGCAGTTCTTC. It specifies CASSPAVNEQFF.

V and J are TRBV19 and TRBJ2-3, with a possible D match to TRBD2 (5 bases). The V end lost 6 bases, the J end lost 2 bases, and 15 bases lay between the germline ends. Germline CDR1 LNHDA, CDR2 SQIVND (reference sequence). This CDR3 has 15 residues. The CDR3 DNA reads as TGTGCCAGTAGCCCAGCGGTGCCGCCCACAGATACGCAGTATTTT. Its protein product is CASSPAVPPTDTQYF.

The rearrangement uses TRBV19 and TRBJ1-3, with 7 bases that match TRBD1. Germline V gene lookup returns CDR1 LNHDA and CDR2 SQIVND (reference sequence). V lost 8 bases, J lost 4 bases, and 5 bases stayed unmatched. The CDR3 sequence is 13 residues long. CDR3 loop: CASSTGWGNTIYF. The CDR3 DNA reads as TGTGCCAGTTCGACAGGGTGGGGAAACACCATATATTTT.

CDR3 nucleotide sequence: TGTGCCAGTACCTTCAGGGGGCTCGGCAATCAGCCCCAGCATTTT. This gives the protein CASTFRGLGNQPQHF. The chain recombines TRBV19 with TRBJ1-5; TRBD1 matches at 8 bases. CDR1 and CDR2 from the germline V gene are LNHDA and SQIVND (reference sequence). The CDR3 runs 15 residues. Unmatched junction bases numbered 7, after V lost 7 bases and J lost 2 bases.

The chain links TRBV30 to TRBJ1-5; D not resolved. The CDR3 extends over 12 amino acids. Germline CDR1 reads GTSNPN; CDR2 reads SVGIG (reference sequence). Trimming took 6 bases from V and 6 from J, leaving 12 bases between them. In DNA, the CDR3 is TGTGCCTGCGGGCCGCGGGGTCAGCCCCAGCATTTT. This translates into CACGPRGQPQHF.

This chain joins TRBV19 and TRBJ2-4; D is undetermined. CDR3 size: 17 residues. Germline CDR1 LNHDA, CDR2 SQIVND (reference sequence). V lost 7 bases, J lost 0 bases, and 19 bases lay in between. Here the CDR3 DNA reads TGTGCCAGTACCGTATCCACAGACGCGCTAGCCAAAAACATTCAGTACTTC. It encodes CASTVSTDALAKNIQYF.

The chain employs TRBV7-6 and TRBJ1-3; no firm D call. The V gene lost 3 bases and the J gene lost 0 bases, with 9 bases spanning the gap. Germline assignment: CDR1 SGHVS and CDR2 FNYEAQ. The CDR3 covers 15 residues. The DNA of the CDR3 is TGTGCCAGCAGCTTGTCCACAATCTCTGGAAACACCATATATTTT. This encodes CASSLSTISGNTIYF. Together with reference TRBV7-6 and TRBJ1-3, the CDR3 gives the full variable domain: GAGVSQSPRYKVTKRGQDVALRCDPISGHVSLYWYRQALGQGPEFLTYFNYEAQQDKSGLPNDRFSAERPEGSISTLTIQRTEQRDSAMYRCASSLSTISGNTIYFGEGSWLTVV.

The chain is built from TRBV19 and TRBJ1-1; D unclear. This CDR3 has 14 amino acids. The V gene lost 7 bases and the J gene lost 5 bases, with 17 bases spanning the gap. The germline gives CDR1 LNHDA, CDR2 SQIVND (reference sequence). Written as DNA, the CDR3 is TGTGCCAGTAAGATACAGCCCGCGGGGACTGAAGCTTTCTTT. Protein: CASKIQPAGTEAFF.

This chain uses TRBV7-2 with TRBJ2-1; TRBD2 agrees at 14 bases. CDR1 is SGHTA and CDR2 is FQGNSA in the germline V gene. CDR3 length: 15 amino acids. Trimming took 3 bases from V and 6 from J; bases not matched to a gene: 1. CDR3 DNA sequence: TGTGCCAGCAGCTTCGGACTAGCGGGGGGCAATGAGCAGTTCTTC. It translates to CASSFGLAGGNEQFF.

With respect to this clone: An end of the junction does not agree with germline; a read error may underlie this. The rearrangement joins TRBV28 to TRBJ2-7; D gene unclear. Germline CDR1 reads MDHEN; CDR2 reads SYDVKM. This CDR3 is built from 11 residues. The CDR3 coding sequence is TGTGCCAGCAGTTCAAGCCTGGTTTGGGCCTTC. The encoded protein is CASSSSLVWAF.

The CDR3 loop is CASRQGGNTGELFF. CDR3 nucleotides: TGTGCCAGCAGGCAGGGTGGAAACACCGGGGAGCTGTTTTTT. The rearrangement links TRBV11-3 to TRBJ2-2, with D possibly matching TRBD1 (5 bases). The CDR3 loop spans 14 amino acids. The V end was cut by 6 bases, the J end by 2 bases, with 10 bases between. CDR1 is SGHNT, CDR2 YENEEA, per germline.

This chain connects TRBV5-8 to TRBJ1-1, with 7 bases lining up with TRBD1. Losses at the gene ends were 0 bases for V and 5 bases for J; bases not matched to a gene: 7. Germline CDR1 SGHTS, CDR2 YDEGEE. The CDR3 has 15 residues. This CDR3 reads CASSLVAGGWTEAFF. CDR3 DNA: TGTGCCAGCAGCTTGGTGGCAGGGGGTTGGACTGAAGCTTTCTTT.